This T cell receptor beta chain was recorded in a study of technical replicates of blood from a few donors. After removal of 4 bases from V and 5 bases from J, the junction contained 19 bases not matched to a gene. Germline V gene sequence: CDR1 SGHRS, CDR2 YFSETQ. The CDR3 sequence is 18 residues long. Method: immunoSEQ multiplex PCR; TCRdb's copy keeps in-frame clones and lacks some. The sample lists around 70,000 clones; under 98% were seen once. The TCR sequence derives from a human donor in good health. The gene calls are TRBV5-1 and TRBJ2-5; 8 nucleotides line up with TRBD2. Input material: T cells isolated from PBMCs. This CDR3 reads CASSILAVRGVWGETQYF. DNA of the CDR3: TGCGCCAGCAGCATACTAGCGGTCCGAGGGGTGTGGGGCGAGACCCAGTACTTC. The full variable domain, with the rest looked up from reference TRBV5-1 and TRBJ2-5, is KAGVTQTPRYLIKTRGQQVTLSCSPISGHRSVSWYQQTPGQGLQFLFEYFSETQRNKGNFPGRFSGRQFSNSRSEMNVSTLELGDSALYLCASSILAVRGVWGETQYFGPGTRLLVL.